The TCR beta chain described here comes from a study of blood T cells in healthy people across ages. Comment on this clonotype: What it binds is not known.

Together with a sample-barcoded 5' primer, a J-beta primer mix was included in a second PCR lasting roughly 6 to 12 cycles. Every cDNA was tagged by a template-switch adaptor with 12 random nucleotides. Each CDR3 protein is one row after TCRdb ran MiXCR on the 5' RACE reads. The sample includes roughly 1,500,000 distinct CDR3 sequences, roughly 30% seen only once; the top ten take approximately 11%. Germline assignment: CDR1 SNHLY and CDR2 FYNNEI. Between the trimmed V and J ends, which lost 0 bases and 2 bases, there was a span of 13 bases. CDR3 size: 16 residues. Study-level points and caveats: PBMCs went unsorted, and a conclusive naive versus antigen-experienced comparison was therefore prevented.

Sequences were obtained from blood. J is TRBJ2-5 and V is TRBV2; weak D call: TRBD2 (6 bases). This clonotype was obtained from a woman in her 30s in good health. The chain's CDR3 is CASSEASLGLQETQYF. The CDR3 coding sequence is TGTGCCAGCAGTGAAGCGAGTCTAGGACTACAAGAGACCCAGTACTTC.